This T cell receptor (beta chain) was sequenced in a study of T cell responses to AZD1222 COVID-19 vaccine. V shed 3 bases and J 0 bases; nucleotides not matched to a gene: 5. The CDR3 has 18 residues. Looked up from germline, CDR1 is SGHNT and CDR2 is YYREEE (reference sequence). In this sample, this clone turned up once. TCRdb's copy holds only in-frame clones and misses some; the assay was immunoSEQ multiplex PCR. The sample yields more than 95,000 clones, about nine tenths seen once. The sample consisted of peripheral blood, taken on day 0 of MenACWY control vaccination. This rearrangement joins TRBV5-4 to TRBJ2-1, with 14 bases lining up with TRBD2. The TCR originated in an adult in good health. The CDR3 protein is CASSWGLAGDSSYNEQFF. For the CDR3, the DNA is TGTGCCAGCAGCTGGGGACTAGCGGGGGACAGCTCCTACAATGAGCAGTTCTTC.